These T cell receptor beta chains were read from a single sample in a study of OX40 agonist ivuxolimab in advanced cancers. Sequencing was performed with immunoSEQ multiplex PCR; in TCRdb, only in-frame clones are kept and a portion is missing. The sample holds just over 50,000 clones, about 88% seen once. The specimen comprised CD4+ or CD8+ T cells sorted from blood, sampled in a trial of the OX40 agonist ivuxolimab. The receptor source for this set is an adult with an advanced solid tumor such as melanoma, head and neck, liver or kidney cancer. The CDR3 runs from the conserved cysteine through the conserved F or W. A D gene is named only where the DNA matches it firmly. Expanded clones get a size class; other rows say once, few or many, or leave the size out.

TRBJ1-3 TRBD1 TRBV10-3 once TGTGCCATCAGTGGGACAGGGGTACTAGGCGCGACTGGAAACACCATATATTTT CAISGTGVLGATGNTIYF
TRBJ2-5 NA TRBV11-1 NA TGTGCCAGCAGCTTAGTTCCCAGGGGAGTGGAGACCCAGTACTTC CASSLVPRGVETQYF
TRBJ1-3 NA TRBV9 NA TGTGCCAGCAGCGTAGTGAGCCTACCAGGTTTAGGAAACACCATATATTTT CASSVVSLPGLGNTIYF
TRBJ1-2 TRBD1 TRBV28 NA TGTGCCAGCAGTTTCGGCAGGGGGCGTAGCTATGGCTACACCTTC CASSFGRGRSYGYTF
TRBJ2-3 NA TRBV28 once TGTGCCAGCAGTTTATTTGCCACAGATACGCAGTATTTT CASSLFATDTQYF
TRBJ1-4 NA TRBV5-6 NA TGTGCCAGCAGCTTGCCCGCAACTAATGAAAAACTGTTTTTT CASSLPATNEKLFF
TRBJ2-1 NA TRBV28 NA TGTGCCAGCAGTACCTTATTTGGGGGAGCCCAATACAATGAGCAGTTCTTC CASSTLFGGAQYNEQFF
TRBJ1-5 TRBD1 TRBV6-1 NA TGTGCCAGCAGTGAACAGGGGGGAGGGGTGGATCAGCCCCAGCATTTT CASSEQGGGVDQPQHF
TRBJ2-1 TRBD2 TRBV28 NA TGTGCCAGCAGTTTATGGGCGGGACTAGCGGGGGGAAATGAGCAGTTCTTC CASSLWAGLAGGNEQFF
TRBJ2-7 NA TRBV9 NA TGTGCCAGCAGCGTAGCTCAGGGGGGACACTACGAGCAGTACTTC CASSVAQGGHYEQYF
TRBJ2-1 NA TRBV5-4 NA TGTGCCAGCAGCTTGGGGATCTCCTACAATGAGCAGTTCTTC CASSLGISYNEQFF
TRBJ1-2 NA TRBV20-1 NA TGCAGTGCTGGTTGGGGCGAGGGCTACACCTTC CSAGWGEGYTF
TRBJ2-3 TRBD1 TRBV4-2 NA TGTGCCAGCAGCCAAGCCGACAGGGACATTACAGATACGCAGTATTTT CASSQADRDITDTQYF
TRBJ2-5 TRBD1 TRBV5-1 NA TGCGCCAGCAGCGCATCAATCCGGGCAGGGGGAGAGACCCAGTACTTC CASSASIRAGGETQYF
TRBJ1-2 NA TRBV11-2 NA TGTGCCAGCAGCTCTGGGACACTCTATGGCTACACCTTC CASSSGTLYGYTF
TRBJ2-2 NA TRBV6-5 NA TGTGCCAGCAGTTCCCGCGCGGTTAGCGGAGCCGGGGAGCTGTTTTTT CASSSRAVSGAGELFF
TRBJ2-5 TRBD1 TRBV5-4 NA TGTGCCAGCAGCACGCGACAGGGGGGAGGGCGGGGGATCCAAGAGACCCAGTACTTC CASSTRQGGGRGIQETQYF
TRBJ2-7 NA TRBV14 NA TGTGCCAGCAGCCGAGACAGGCACTCCTCCTACGAGCAGTACTTC CASSRDRHSSYEQYF
TRBJ1-4 TRBD1 TRBV5-1 NA TGCGCCAGCAGCGGAGGACAGGGGGCGGGTGAAAAACTGTTTTTT CASSGGQGAGEKLFF
TRBJ1-5 NA TRBV28 NA TGTGCCAGCAGTTTATTTGGGCGCAGGAGTCAGCCCCAGCATTTT CASSLFGRRSQPQHF
TRBJ1-1 NA TRBV18 NA TGTGCCAGCTCACCAAACCACAGGGCTGAAGCTTTCTTT CASSPNHRAEAFF
TRBJ2-7 NA TRBV6-1 NA TGTGCCAGCAGCGCAACCCAGGGCTATGACTACGAGCAGTACTTC CASSATQGYDYEQYF
TRBJ2-4 NA TRBV27 NA TGTGCCGGCAGTTTAGGCAGGGGTGAGGCCAAAAACATTCAGTACTTC CAGSLGRGEAKNIQYF
TRBJ1-1 TRBD1 TRBV11-1 NA TGTGCTAGCAGCTTAACCGCAGGGGGCAGAGGGAACACTGAAGCTTTCTTT CASSLTAGGRGNTEAFF
TRBJ2-7 NA TRBV5-8 once TGTGCCAGCAGCCCCGCTCCGGGCCTAAGCTACGAGCAGTACTTC CASSPAPGLSYEQYF
TRBJ2-7 TRBD1 TRBV19 NA TGTGCCAGTAGTAAACTGCGGGACAGGACCTACGAGCAGTACTTC CASSKLRDRTYEQYF
TRBJ2-7 NA TRBV5-8 NA TGTGCCAGCAGCTTGGGCTGGAACGAGCAGTACTTC CASSLGWNEQYF
TRBJ1-2 NA TRBV4-1 NA TGCGCCAGCAGCCAAGAACAGGGAGTAAGCTATGGCTACACCTTC CASSQEQGVSYGYTF
TRBJ2-2 NA TRBV5-4 NA TGTGCCAGCAGCGGTCGACTAGAGAACACCGGGGAGCTGTTTTTT CASSGRLENTGELFF
TRBJ2-2 TRBD2 TRBV29-1 once TGCAGCGTAGGGGGACTAGCGGTTACCGGGGAGCTGTTTTTT CSVGGLAVTGELFF
TRBJ2-3 TRBD1 TRBV15 NA TGTGCCACCAGGCGAAAAGGGACAGGGAACACAGATACGCAGTATTTT CATRRKGTGNTDTQYF
TRBJ2-5 TRBD2 TRBV28 NA TGTGCCAGCAGTTCCAGGACTAGCGGGTATAAAGAGACCCAGTACTTC CASSSRTSGYKETQYF
TRBJ1-2 TRBD1 TRBV6-1 NA TGTGCCAGCAGTGGCGCCGGGACAGATCTTAACTATGGCTACACCTTC CASSGAGTDLNYGYTF
TRBJ1-4 TRBD1 TRBV6-1 few TGTGCCAGCAGTGAAATGAGAGGGGGCCAGGAAAAACTGTTTTTT CASSEMRGGQEKLFF
TRBJ1-5 TRBD1 TRBV28 NA TGTGCCAGCAGTAGGACAGGGGGCGGAAATCAGCCCCAGCATTTT CASSRTGGGNQPQHF
TRBJ1-1 NA TRBV6-1 NA TGTGCCAGCGCCCCAAACACTGAAGCTTTCTTT CASAPNTEAFF
TRBJ2-3 NA TRBV2 NA TGTGCCAGCAACTATTTGGCAGATACGCAGTATTTT CASNYLADTQYF
TRBJ2-3 NA TRBV28 NA TGTGCCAGCAGTTTATCTCCGGGACCCATCACAGATACGCAGTATTTT CASSLSPGPITDTQYF
TRBJ2-3 TRBD2 TRBV10-1 NA TGCGCCAGCAATAGGCTAGCGGAAATCACAGATACGCAGTATTTT CASNRLAEITDTQYF
TRBJ1-2 TRBD1 TRBV5-4 NA TGTGCCAGCAGCCTGCCGGGACAGGAAGCTAACTATGGCTACACCTTC CASSLPGQEANYGYTF
TRBJ2-2 TRBD1 TRBV9 once TGTGCCAGCAGCGCCGGGACAGCGTTCACCGGGGAGCTGTTTTTT CASSAGTAFTGELFF
TRBJ1-5 TRBD1 TRBV19 NA TGTGCCAGTAGTATTAACCCACAGGGGGCGAGTCAGCCCCAGCATTTT CASSINPQGASQPQHF
TRBJ2-3 NA TRBV5-6 NA TGTGCCAGCAGCTTGGCTGGGACAGATACGCAGTATTTT CASSLAGTDTQYF
TRBJ1-2 NA TRBV20-1 NA TGCAGTGCTATAAGCGTTTATGGCTACACCTTC CSAISVYGYTF
TRBJ2-1 NA TRBV11-3 once TGTGCCAGCAGCTTAGATGGGGATGAGCAGTTCTTC CASSLDGDEQFF
TRBJ1-1 NA TRBV28 NA TGTGCCAGCAGTAGGGGGGCGCGGGGCACTGAAGCTTTCTTT CASSRGARGTEAFF
TRBJ2-3 NA TRBV7-6 NA TGTGCCAGCAGCTCACAGGGTAACACAGATACGCAGTATTTT CASSSQGNTDTQYF
TRBJ2-7 NA TRBV7-2 NA TGTGCCAGCAGCTTAGGGTCTCCGCGGGCCCCTAACGAGCAGTACTTC CASSLGSPRAPNEQYF
TRBJ1-1 NA TRBV11-1 few TGTGCCAGCAGTTATCTCCCCTACACTGAAGCTTTCTTT CASSYLPYTEAFF
TRBJ2-5 NA TRBV27 NA TGTGCCAGCAGTCCTAGGAGGGGGGAGACCCAGTACTTC CASSPRRGETQYF
TRBJ1-3 NA TRBV6-5 once TGTGCCAGCCTTGCAGGGGCCTCTGGAAACACCATATATTTT CASLAGASGNTIYF
TRBJ2-1 NA TRBV7-6 NA TGTGCCAGCAGCCCCTACCCCACCAAGAGCTCCTACAATGAGCAGTTCTTC CASSPYPTKSSYNEQFF
TRBJ2-1 NA TRBV6-5 NA TGTGCCAGCAGTTACAGGGGACCCTACAATGAGCAGTTCTTC CASSYRGPYNEQFF
TRBJ2-4 TRBD1 TRBV29-1 NA TGCAGCGTTGAAGATTTGGCGGCAGGGGGACAGGGCATTCAGTACTTC CSVEDLAAGGQGIQYF
TRBJ2-4 NA TRBV9 NA TGTGCCAGCAGCGTAGCTCCCGGCGCTCTTGGCATTCAGTACTTC CASSVAPGALGIQYF
TRBJ1-3 NA TRBV2 NA TGTGCCAGCAGTGTGGACGGCGGGAACACCATATATTTT CASSVDGGNTIYF
TRBJ1-4 NA TRBV19 once TGTGCCAGTAGTGCGACTCTCCAGGGTACTGGAGTGGCAAAACTGTTTTTT CASSATLQGTGVAKLFF